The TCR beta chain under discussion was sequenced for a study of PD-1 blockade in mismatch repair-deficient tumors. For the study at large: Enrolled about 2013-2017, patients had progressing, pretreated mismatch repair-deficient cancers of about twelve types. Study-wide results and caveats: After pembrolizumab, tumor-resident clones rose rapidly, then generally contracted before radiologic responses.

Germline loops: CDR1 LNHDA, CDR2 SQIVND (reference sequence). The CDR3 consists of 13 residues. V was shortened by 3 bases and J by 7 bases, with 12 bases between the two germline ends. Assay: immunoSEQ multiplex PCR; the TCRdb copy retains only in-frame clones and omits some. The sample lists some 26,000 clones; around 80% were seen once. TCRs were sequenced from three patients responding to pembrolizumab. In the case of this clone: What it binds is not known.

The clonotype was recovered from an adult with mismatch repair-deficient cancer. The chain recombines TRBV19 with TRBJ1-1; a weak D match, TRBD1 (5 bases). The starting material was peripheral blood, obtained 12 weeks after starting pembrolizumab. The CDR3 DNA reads TGTGCCAGTAGTATGCGGGGGAGCTATGAAGCTTTCTTT. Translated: CASSMRGSYEAFF.